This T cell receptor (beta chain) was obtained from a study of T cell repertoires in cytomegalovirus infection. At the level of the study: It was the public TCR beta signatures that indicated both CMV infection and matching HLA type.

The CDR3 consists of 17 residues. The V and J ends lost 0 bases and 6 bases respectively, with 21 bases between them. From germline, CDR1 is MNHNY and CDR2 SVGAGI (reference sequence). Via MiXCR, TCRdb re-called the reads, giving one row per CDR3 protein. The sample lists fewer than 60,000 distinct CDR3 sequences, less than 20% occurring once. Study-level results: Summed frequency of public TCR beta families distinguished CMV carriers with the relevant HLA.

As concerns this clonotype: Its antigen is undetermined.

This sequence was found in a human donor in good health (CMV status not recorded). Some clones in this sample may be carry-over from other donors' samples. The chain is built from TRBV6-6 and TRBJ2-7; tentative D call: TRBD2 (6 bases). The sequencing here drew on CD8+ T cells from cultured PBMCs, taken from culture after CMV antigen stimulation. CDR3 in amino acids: CASSYSAGRLISSEQYF. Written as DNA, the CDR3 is TGTGCCAGCAGTTACTCGGCGGGGCGACTCATATCCAGCGAGCAGTACTTC.